Included here is one T cell receptor (beta chain) sequence, with context. Its antigen remains unknown. These data belong to a study of T-cell reconstitution after alpha-beta-depleted transplantation in children. The CDR3 runs 14 residues. Trimming at V came to 3 bases and at J to 3 bases, leaving 8 bases not matched to a gene. Germline CDR1 reads DFQATT; CDR2 reads SNEGSKA (reference sequence). Unique molecular identifiers tagged the TCRbeta library. TCRdb processed the PCR reads anew with MiXCR; each CDR3 protein has one entry. The data show fewer than 150,000 distinct CDR3 sequences, roughly 10% seen once. Overall study results and limits: The origin of alpha-beta T cells about two months after transplant was reportedly several hundred expanded graft clones. At day 60, the high TCRbeta diversity found in some patients originated from recipient T cells and thymic progenitors that had survived. It was newly produced T cells that mostly accounted for T-cell counts and diversity one year after transplant.

Sequenced here: PBMCs, mostly from graft donor cells, sampled 180 days after TCRalphabeta/CD19-depleted stem cell transplant. The TCR sequence derives from a girl less than two years old who had a stem cell transplant for combined immunodeficiency, so the T cells may come from the graft donor. The V and J genes are TRBV20-1 and TRBJ2-7, with 7 bases that match TRBD1. The CDR3, as DNA: TGCAGTGCTAGGACACAGGGGAAGTTCTACGAGCAGTACTTC. Its protein product is CSARTQGKFYEQYF.